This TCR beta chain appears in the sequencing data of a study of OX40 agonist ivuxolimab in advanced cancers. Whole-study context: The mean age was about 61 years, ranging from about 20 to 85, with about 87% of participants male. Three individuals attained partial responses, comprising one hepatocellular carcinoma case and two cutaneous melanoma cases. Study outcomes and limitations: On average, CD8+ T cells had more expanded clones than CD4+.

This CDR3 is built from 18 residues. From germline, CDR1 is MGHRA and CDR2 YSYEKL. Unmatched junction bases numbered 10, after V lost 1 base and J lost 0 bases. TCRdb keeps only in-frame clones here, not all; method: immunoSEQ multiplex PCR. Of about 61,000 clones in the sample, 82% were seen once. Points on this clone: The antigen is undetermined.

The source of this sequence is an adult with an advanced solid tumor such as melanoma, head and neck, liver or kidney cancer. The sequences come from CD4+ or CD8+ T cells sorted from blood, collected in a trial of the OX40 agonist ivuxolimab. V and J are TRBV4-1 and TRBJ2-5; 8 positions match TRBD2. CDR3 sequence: CASSQVAGGTRYQETQYF. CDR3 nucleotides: TGCGCCAGCAGCCAAGTGGCGGGAGGCACCCGTTACCAAGAGACCCAGTACTTC.